This T cell receptor (beta chain) was identified in a study of shared clonotypes between healthy human individuals. In germline, CDR1 is LNHDA, CDR2 SQIVND (reference sequence). The CDR3 contains 13 residues. V lost 7 bases, J lost 1 base, and 10 bases lay in between. Naive CD8 cells lacked CD45RO and underwent positive selection for CCR7, leaving out terminally differentiated effector memory CD45RA+ cells. TCRdb keeps only in-frame clones here, not all; method: immunoSEQ multiplex PCR. The sample lists about 2.1 million clones; around 95% were seen once. This clone has a single count. The V call is TRBV19, the J call TRBJ1-2, with D unclear. The sequencing input was naive CD8+ T cells from PBMCs. The clonotype was recovered from a man between 18 and 29 years old in good health. Some clones in this sample may be carry-over from other donors' samples. CDR3 sequence: CASKDGNNYGYTF. In DNA form, the CDR3 reads TGTGCCAGTAAGGACGGAAATAACTATGGCTACACCTTC.